Listed below are T cell receptor beta chains from one sample, sequenced in a study of T cell changes during pregnancy in multiple sclerosis. Sequencing was performed with immunoSEQ multiplex PCR; in TCRdb, only in-frame clones are kept and a portion is missing. The data hold around 46,000 clones, with around 87% observed a single time. Sequenced here: CD8+ T cells from peripheral blood mononuclear cells, sampled in the second trimester of pregnancy. These receptors all stem from a female donor with multiple sclerosis, enrolled in a pregnancy study. The CDR3 runs from the conserved cysteine through the conserved F or W. The order of the fields is V gene, J gene, D gene, clone size, CDR3 DNA, CDR3 protein. D genes are given only for firm matches. Clone size appears in some rows only: once, few, many, or a class for an expanded clone.

V gene: TRBV9; J gene: TRBJ2-3; D gene: TRBD2; clone size: NA; CDR3 DNA: TGTGCCAGCAGCGTAGGATCCCCCGGGGGGGAGGTCGATACGCAGTATTTT; CDR3 protein: CASSVGSPGGEVDTQYF
V gene: TRBV7-3; J gene: TRBJ2-3; D gene: NA; clone size: NA; CDR3 DNA: TGTGCCAGCAGCCCACAGGGTTTAGATACGCAGTATTTT; CDR3 protein: CASSPQGLDTQYF
V gene: TRBV5-6; J gene: TRBJ2-2; D gene: NA; clone size: NA; CDR3 DNA: TGTGCCAGCAGCTCCTCCCCGCGAGGGACCGGGGAGCTGTTTTTT; CDR3 protein: CASSSSPRGTGELFF
V gene: TRBV29-1; J gene: TRBJ2-3; D gene: TRBD2; clone size: NA; CDR3 DNA: TGCAGCGCGGGACTAGCGTCAGATACGCAGTATTTT; CDR3 protein: CSAGLASDTQYF
V gene: TRBV19; J gene: TRBJ2-3; D gene: TRBD2; clone size: NA; CDR3 DNA: TGTGCCAGAAAAAATCACTTAGCGGGAGGGCCAGATACGCAGTATTTT; CDR3 protein: CARKNHLAGGPDTQYF
V gene: TRBV13; J gene: TRBJ2-3; D gene: NA; clone size: NA; CDR3 DNA: TGTGCCAGCAGCCTCGGGGCGGGATCCCCTGCGGGCGGGGATACGCAGTATTTT; CDR3 protein: CASSLGAGSPAGGDTQYF
V gene: TRBV5-1; J gene: TRBJ2-1; D gene: NA; clone size: NA; CDR3 DNA: TGCGCCAGCAGCTTGGATCGTGAGCAGTTCTTC; CDR3 protein: CASSLDREQFF
V gene: TRBV5-1; J gene: TRBJ1-5; D gene: TRBD1; clone size: NA; CDR3 DNA: TGCGCCAGCAGCTTGGGACAGGGTCATCAGCCCCAGCATTTT; CDR3 protein: CASSLGQGHQPQHF
V gene: TRBV9; J gene: TRBJ2-3; D gene: NA; clone size: NA; CDR3 DNA: TGTGCCAGCAGCGTAGGGACGCTAGCATCAGATACGCAGTATTTT; CDR3 protein: CASSVGTLASDTQYF
V gene: TRBV6-6; J gene: TRBJ1-5; D gene: NA; clone size: NA; CDR3 DNA: TGTGCCAGCAGCCCTCGGACAGAGAATCAGCCCCAGCATTTT; CDR3 protein: CASSPRTENQPQHF
V gene: TRBV4-1; J gene: TRBJ1-2; D gene: TRBD1; clone size: NA; CDR3 DNA: TGCGCCAGCAGCCCCCGACAGGGGGCGGGAAACTATGGCTACACCTTC; CDR3 protein: CASSPRQGAGNYGYTF
V gene: TRBV2; J gene: TRBJ1-5; D gene: NA; clone size: once; CDR3 DNA: TGTGCCAGCAGTGAGGTTGGGAGCCCCAATCAGCCCCAGCATTTT; CDR3 protein: CASSEVGSPNQPQHF
V gene: TRBV10-3; J gene: TRBJ1-1; D gene: NA; clone size: NA; CDR3 DNA: TGTGCCATCAGTGACGGATCACAGGATGGCACTGAAGCTTTCTTT; CDR3 protein: CAISDGSQDGTEAFF
V gene: TRBV19; J gene: TRBJ1-4; D gene: NA; clone size: NA; CDR3 DNA: TGTGCCAGTAGTATAGGTAGTGAAAAACTGTTTTTT; CDR3 protein: CASSIGSEKLFF
V gene: TRBV7-2; J gene: TRBJ1-1; D gene: TRBD1; clone size: NA; CDR3 DNA: TGTGCCAGCAGCTTAGCGGAGCGACAGGGGGCAGGAGGCACTGAAGCTTTCTTT; CDR3 protein: CASSLAERQGAGGTEAFF
V gene: TRBV4-1; J gene: TRBJ1-2; D gene: NA; clone size: once; CDR3 DNA: TGCGCCAGCAGCCCCTACCGGTTTTCAGGCTATGGCTACACCTTC; CDR3 protein: CASSPYRFSGYGYTF
V gene: TRBV4-2; J gene: TRBJ2-2; D gene: NA; clone size: NA; CDR3 DNA: TGTGCCAGCAGCCAAGGACAGGAGACCGGGGAGCTGTTTTTT; CDR3 protein: CASSQGQETGELFF
V gene: TRBV5-4; J gene: TRBJ2-2; D gene: TRBD2; clone size: many; CDR3 DNA: TGTGCCAGCAGCGATCCAGAAAGTAGCGGGAGAACCGGGGAGCTGTTTTTT; CDR3 protein: CASSDPESSGRTGELFF
V gene: TRBV6-5; J gene: TRBJ1-2; D gene: NA; clone size: NA; CDR3 DNA: TGTGCCAGCAGTTCCTCTCTACGGGGGGGGACCTATGGCTACACCTTC; CDR3 protein: CASSSSLRGGTYGYTF
V gene: TRBV15; J gene: TRBJ2-6; D gene: TRBD1; clone size: NA; CDR3 DNA: TGTGCCACCAGCAGAGTGACAGGGGACTCTGGGGCCAACGTCCTGACTTTC; CDR3 protein: CATSRVTGDSGANVLTF
V gene: TRBV7-9; J gene: TRBJ1-2; D gene: NA; clone size: NA; CDR3 DNA: TGTGCCAGCAGTCCTTTGGGGGCAGGGAACAACTATGGCTACACCTTC; CDR3 protein: CASSPLGAGNNYGYTF
V gene: TRBV9; J gene: TRBJ2-3; D gene: TRBD1; clone size: NA; CDR3 DNA: TGTGCCAGCAGAGGACAGGACACAGATACGCAGTATTTT; CDR3 protein: CASRGQDTDTQYF
V gene: TRBV7-8; J gene: TRBJ2-7; D gene: NA; clone size: NA; CDR3 DNA: TGTGCCAGCAGCCCGGACTTCCCTGGGTCCTACGAGCAGTACTTC; CDR3 protein: CASSPDFPGSYEQYF
V gene: TRBV30; J gene: TRBJ1-2; D gene: TRBD1; clone size: NA; CDR3 DNA: TGTGCCTGGAGAGGACAGGCTAACTATGGCTACACCTTC; CDR3 protein: CAWRGQANYGYTF
V gene: TRBV15; J gene: TRBJ2-6; D gene: NA; clone size: NA; CDR3 DNA: TGTGCCACCAGCAGAGATAGGGGCTCTGGGGCCAACGTCCTGACTTTC; CDR3 protein: CATSRDRGSGANVLTF
V gene: TRBV28; J gene: TRBJ2-7; D gene: NA; clone size: many; CDR3 DNA: TGTGCCAGCAGTTTAGGACGGGGAAGCTCCTACGAGCAGTACTTC; CDR3 protein: CASSLGRGSSYEQYF
V gene: TRBV6-4; J gene: TRBJ2-1; D gene: TRBD1; clone size: NA; CDR3 DNA: TGTGCCAGCAGCCATAAGGGGGCCGAAGACAATGAGCAGTTCTTC; CDR3 protein: CASSHKGAEDNEQFF
V gene: TRBV10-3; J gene: TRBJ1-4; D gene: NA; clone size: NA; CDR3 DNA: TGTGCCACTCACAGTGCAACTAATGAAAAACTGTTTTTT; CDR3 protein: CATHSATNEKLFF
V gene: TRBV5-1; J gene: TRBJ1-2; D gene: NA; clone size: NA; CDR3 DNA: TGCGCCAGCAGGTACGGGATTGGTTATGGCTACACCTTC; CDR3 protein: CASRYGIGYGYTF